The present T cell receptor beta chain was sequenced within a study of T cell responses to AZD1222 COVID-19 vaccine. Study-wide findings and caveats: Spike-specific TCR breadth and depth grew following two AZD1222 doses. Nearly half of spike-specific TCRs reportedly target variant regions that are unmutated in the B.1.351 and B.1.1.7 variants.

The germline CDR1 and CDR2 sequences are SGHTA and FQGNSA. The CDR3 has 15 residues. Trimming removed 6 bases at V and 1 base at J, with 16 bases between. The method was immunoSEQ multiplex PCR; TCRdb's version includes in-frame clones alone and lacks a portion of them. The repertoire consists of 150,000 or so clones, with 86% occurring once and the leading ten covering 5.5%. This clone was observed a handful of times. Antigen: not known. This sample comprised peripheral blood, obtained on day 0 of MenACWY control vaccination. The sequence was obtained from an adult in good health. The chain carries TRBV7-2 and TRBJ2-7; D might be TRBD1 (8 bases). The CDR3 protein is CASRTTGGASYEQYF. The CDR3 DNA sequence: TGTGCCAGCAGAACTACAGGGGGGGCTTCCTACGAGCAGTACTTC.